Shown below are 18 T cell receptor beta chains from a single sample sequenced in a study of T-cell memory formation after mild COVID-19. TCRdb independently ran MiXCR on the 5' RACE reads; one entry per CDR3 protein. The repertoire holds 200,000 to 300,000 distinct CDR3 sequences, with over 15% as singletons. The sequencing sample was made of PBMCs or a T cell subset sorted from them (not recorded which). These receptors originate from a man aged 18 to 29 who had mild COVID-19 (a few samples of this study predate the infection). Cell type and time point are not known.

There are a few counts of this clonotype. The chain recombines TRBV7-9 with TRBJ2-3; no clear D. The CDR3 runs 14 residues. V lost 2 bases and J 8 bases, leaving 14 bases between the germline ends. Germline CDR1 and CDR2: SEHNR and FQNEAQ (reference sequence). The CDR3 spells CASSLSTGDRTQYF. CDR3 sequence (DNA): TGTGCCAGCAGCTTATCTACCGGCGACCGTACGCAGTATTTT.

V gene TRBV29-1 combines with J gene TRBJ2-5; 7 nucleotides line up with TRBD2. Per germline, CDR1 SQVTM and CDR2 ANQGSEA. The CDR3 runs 13 residues. After removal of 5 bases from V and 7 bases from J, the junction contained 10 bases not matched to a gene. The CDR3 reads CSVHPTSSVTQYF. In DNA, the CDR3 is TGCAGCGTTCACCCGACTAGCTCGGTGACCCAGTACTTC.

The chain employs TRBV9 and TRBJ2-3, with 8 bases identical to TRBD2. This CDR3 region has 19 residues. Unmatched junction bases numbered 16, after V lost 4 bases and J lost 0 bases. Germline lookup yields CDR1 SGDLS and CDR2 YYNGEE. In DNA form, the CDR3 reads TGTGCCAGCAGCCGAGGGCGGACGCTAGCGGGCCCTAGCACAGATACGCAGTATTTT. The encoded protein is CASSRGRTLAGPSTDTQYF.

V usage is TRBV7-3 and J usage is TRBJ1-2, with 9 bases identical to TRBD1. Trimming took 5 bases from V and 8 from J; bases not matched to a gene: 9. CDR1 is SGHTA and CDR2 is FQGTGA in the germline V gene. The CDR3 covers 14 residues. The CDR3 nucleotides are TGTGCCAGCAGCCCTGGACAGGGGCTGGCAGGCTACACCTTC. It encodes CASSPGQGLAGYTF.

This clonotype turned up a few times. This rearrangement joins TRBV9 to TRBJ2-3; D remains unclear. This CDR3 has 12 amino acids. Germline V gene lookup returns CDR1 SGDLS and CDR2 YYNGEE. V gave up 3 bases and J gave up 7 bases, with 9 bases separating them. The CDR3 protein is CASSGGSNTQYF. DNA for the CDR3: TGTGCCAGCAGCGGCGGCTCGAATACGCAGTATTTT.

The CDR3 nucleotides read TGTGCCAGCAGCTTATTTGGACGGCAAGAGACCCAGTACTTC. This translates into CASSLFGRQETQYF. This sequence joins TRBV11-2 and TRBJ2-5, with D unresolved. The length of the CDR3 is 14 residues. V was trimmed by 2 bases and J by 2 bases, leaving 9 bases between them. CDR1 and CDR2 from the germline V gene are SGHAT and FQNNGV.

The chain is built from TRBV6-5 and TRBJ2-7; no clear D. The CDR3 covers 13 residues. V lost 6 bases and J 2 bases, leaving 11 bases between the germline ends. Germline CDR1 and CDR2: MNHEY and SVGAGI. The CDR3 loop reads CASSLGNPYEQYF. DNA for the CDR3: TGTGCCAGCAGCCTGGGCAATCCCTACGAGCAGTACTTC.

This clonotype came up many times. The rearrangement links TRBV5-1 to TRBJ2-1; TRBD1 aligns across 7 bases. Germline V CDR1 and CDR2: SGHRS, YFSETQ. The CDR3 spans 14 residues. V shed 5 bases, J shed 3 bases, and the junction held 5 bases outside the gene matches. CDR3: CASSQQGNYNEQFF. As DNA, the CDR3 is TGCGCCAGCAGTCAACAGGGGAACTACAATGAGCAGTTCTTC.

A few counts support this clonotype. The rearrangement joins TRBV6-2 or TRBV6-3 to TRBJ1-1, with D uncertain. The germline V gene has CDR1 MNHEY and CDR2 SVGEGT. The CDR3 covers 13 residues. V lost 0 bases to trimming and J lost 6 bases, with 8 bases between them. CDR3 DNA sequence: TGTGCCAGCAGTTACTCGACTAGGCCTGAAGCTTTCTTT. Translated: CASSYSTRPEAFF.

The chain couples TRBV6-5 to TRBJ2-7, with 8 positions matching TRBD2. Unmatched junction bases numbered 14, after V lost 6 bases and J lost 7 bases. The CDR3 length is 15 residues. Germline CDR1 MNHEY, CDR2 SVGAGI. In nucleotides, the CDR3 is TGTGCCAGCAGCACCCGGGAGGGGCGAGTATGGGAGCAGTACGTC. Its translation is CASSTREGRVWEQYV.

The genes are TRBV19 and TRBJ2-1; 11 nucleotides match TRBD2. The length of the CDR3 is 14 residues. Trimming removed 6 bases from V and 6 bases from J; junction bases left unmatched: 4. Germline V gene lookup returns CDR1 LNHDA and CDR2 SQIVND (reference sequence). DNA for the CDR3: TGTGCCAGTAGGAGACTAGCGGGGCTCAATGAGCAGTTCTTC. The encoded protein is CASRRLAGLNEQFF.

This chain uses TRBV5-1 with TRBJ2-3, with D perhaps TRBD1 or TRBD2 (5 bases each). The CDR3 totals 14 residues. Trimming cost V 5 bases and J 6 bases, with 16 bases left between them. The V gene's germline CDR1 is SGHRS and CDR2 YFSETQ. CDR3 nucleotide sequence: TGCGCCAGCAGAAAGACGGGGACGGAGGATACGCAGTATTTT. Its protein is CASRKTGTEDTQYF.

In DNA form, the CDR3 reads TGTGCCAGCAGCGCTGTCGGGACAGGGGCTCGACCCCCCAATCAGCCCCAGCATTTT. It yields the protein CASSAVGTGARPPNQPQHF. This chain joins TRBV5-6 and TRBJ1-5; 10 nucleotides match TRBD1. The CDR3 is 19 residues long. The junction had 16 bases not matched to a gene; V was cut back by 4 bases and J by 3 bases. Germline CDR1 SGHDT, CDR2 YYEEEE.

The chain employs TRBV4-1 and TRBJ2-2; no definite D call. Trimming left V 3 bases short and J 2 bases short, with 19 bases between. Germline assignment: CDR1 MGHRA and CDR2 YSYEKL. The CDR3 runs to 18 residues. In DNA, the CDR3 is TGCGCCAGCAGCCAGTCCCGTATGAGGACGCTTAACACCGGGGAGCTGTTTTTT. As protein: CASSQSRMRTLNTGELFF.

DNA of the CDR3: TGTGCCAGCAGCGGGCATAGAGACTCCTACAATGAGCAGTTCTTC. This codes for CASSGHRDSYNEQFF. This chain joins TRBV9 and TRBJ2-1, with no clear D. Germline lookup yields CDR1 SGDLS and CDR2 YYNGEE. Trimming shortened V by 3 bases and J by 0 bases, and 10 bases separated the two germline ends. This CDR3 comprises 15 residues.

This sequence joins TRBV6-5 and TRBJ1-2, with a tentative D call TRBD1 (6 bases). Germline values: CDR1 MNHEY, CDR2 SVGAGI. The CDR3 is made up of 14 amino acids. V lost 6 bases and J lost 3, with 14 bases in between. The CDR3 coding sequence is TGTGCCAGCAGGCCACCAGGGGACTACTATGGCTACACCTTC. It specifies CASRPPGDYYGYTF.

This clonotype was detected only a few times. This chain connects TRBV5-1 to TRBJ2-5; D is unresolved. Trimming stripped 0 bases from V and 5 bases from J, with 20 bases between. This CDR3 region has 17 residues. CDR1 is SGHRS, CDR2 YFSETQ, per germline. The CDR3 sequence: CASSLAQVSVGRETQYF. The DNA of the CDR3 is TGCGCCAGCAGCTTGGCCCAGGTTTCAGTCGGGCGGGAGACCCAGTACTTC.

The table lists this clonotype with a few counts. V and J are TRBV20-1 and TRBJ1-6; no definite D call. In germline, CDR1 is DFQATT, CDR2 SNEGSKA (reference sequence). This CDR3 region has 15 residues. Trimming stripped 6 bases from V and 4 bases from J, with 16 bases between. Written as DNA, the CDR3 is TGCAGTGCCCCCAACCGAGGCAGATATAATTCACCCCTCCACTTT. Amino acid sequence: CSAPNRGRYNSPLHF.